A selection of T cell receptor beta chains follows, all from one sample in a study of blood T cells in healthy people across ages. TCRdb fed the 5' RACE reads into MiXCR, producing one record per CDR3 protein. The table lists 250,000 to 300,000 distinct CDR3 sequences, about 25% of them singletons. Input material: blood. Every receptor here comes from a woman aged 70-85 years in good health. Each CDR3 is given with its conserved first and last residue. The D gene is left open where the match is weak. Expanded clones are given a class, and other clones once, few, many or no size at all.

TGCAGTGCTTGGACAGGGGATGGCAATCAGCCCCAGCATTTT	CSAWTGDGNQPQHF	TRBV20-1	TRBJ1-5	-	TRBD1
TGTGCCAGCAGCTTTGGACACTATGGCTACACCTTC	CASSFGHYGYTF	TRBV7-9	TRBJ1-2	-	-
TGTGCCAGCAGCCTGCGGACAGGGGCGAACACTGAAGCTTTCTTT	CASSLRTGANTEAFF	TRBV7-6	TRBJ1-1	few	TRBD1
TGCAGTGCTAAGCAAAGCGGGAGGACCAACGAGCAGTACTTC	CSAKQSGRTNEQYF	TRBV20-1	TRBJ2-7	-	TRBD2
TGCAGTGCTAGAGGGCTCCGTGGCTACACCTTC	CSARGLRGYTF	TRBV20-1	TRBJ1-2	-	-
TGTGCCAGCTCATCCGGGACAGGGGACGCAGATACGCAGTATTTT	CASSSGTGDADTQYF	TRBV18	TRBJ2-3	-	TRBD1
TGCAGCGTTGCGACTAGCGGGGTAAACCAAGAGACCCAGTACTTC	CSVATSGVNQETQYF	TRBV29-1	TRBJ2-5	many	TRBD2
TGTGCCAGCAGTCACCCGACAGGCACTAAGGCGGAGCCCTACACCTTC	CASSHPTGTKAEPYTF	TRBV6-6	TRBJ1-2	-	-
TGTGCTAGTGCCGCAGCCCGGGGGATTAACACTGAAGCTTTCTTT	CASAAARGINTEAFF	TRBV12-5	TRBJ1-1	-	-
TGCAGTGCTAGACCAGCGGGAGTCCCCTACAATGAGCAGTTCTTC	CSARPAGVPYNEQFF	TRBV20-1	TRBJ2-1	-	TRBD2
TGTGCCAGCTCCCCCTCGACAGGGGCCTACAATGAGCAGTTCTTC	CASSPSTGAYNEQFF	TRBV18	TRBJ2-1	-	TRBD1
TGTGCCAGCAGTTTGGGCCCTAGTGACTACACCTTC	CASSLGPSDYTF	TRBV28	TRBJ1-2	-	-
TGTGCCAGCCACCTACTAGCGGGAGGGCCACTGGTGCAGTTCTTC	CASHLLAGGPLVQFF	TRBV27	TRBJ2-1	-	TRBD2
TGTGCCAGCAGGCTGGGCCAGGCGAACACCGGGGAGCTGTTTTTT	CASRLGQANTGELFF	TRBV2	TRBJ2-2	few	-
TGCAGTGCTAGAGGGACTAGCCCTTCCCTCAGCTCCTACAATGAGCAGTTCTTC	CSARGTSPSLSSYNEQFF	TRBV20-1	TRBJ2-1	-	TRBD2
TGTGCCAGCAGCCCCCCGAAAGGGCAGGGTTTCACCGAGCAGTACTTC	CASSPPKGQGFTEQYF	TRBV9	TRBJ2-7	many	-
TGTGCCAGCAGTCAGACAGGGAAGATGAACACTGAAGCTTTCTTT	CASSQTGKMNTEAFF	TRBV6-6	TRBJ1-1	few	TRBD1
TGTGCCAGCAGCTTAGCTACTAGCGGGCCCTTAGATACGCAGTATTTT	CASSLATSGPLDTQYF	TRBV13	TRBJ2-3	once	TRBD2
TGCAGTGCTTCCCCGACTAGCGGGAGTTTCGGTCGCGGCGAGCAGTACTTC	CSASPTSGSFGRGEQYF	TRBV20-1	TRBJ2-7	few	TRBD2
TGCAGCGTCCAAAGGGGCGACACTGAAGCTTTCTTT	CSVQRGDTEAFF	TRBV29-1	TRBJ1-1	few	-
TGTGCCAGTAGTATGGCCGGGATGGGCTCCTACGAGCAGTACTTC	CASSMAGMGSYEQYF	TRBV19	TRBJ2-7	many	-
TGTGCCAGCTCTCCTTTCTCGCCCGGGACAGGGGGCAACGAGCAGTACTTC	CASSPFSPGTGGNEQYF	TRBV18	TRBJ2-7	-	TRBD1
TGCAGTGCTAGAGACCTAACAGGGCCTTCTAACTATGGCTACACCTTC	CSARDLTGPSNYGYTF	TRBV20-1	TRBJ1-2	-	-
TGTGCCATCAGTGGATGGGGGACAGGGGATGGCTACACCTTC	CAISGWGTGDGYTF	TRBV10-3	TRBJ1-2	-	TRBD1
TGCGCCAGCAGCTTGAAGGGGGCTAGCGGAGTCAATGAGCAGTTCTTC	CASSLKGASGVNEQFF	TRBV5-1	TRBJ2-1	-	-
TGCAGCGCTCTTAGGCTGGGACTAGCGTACAATCAGCAGTTCTTC	CSALRLGLAYNQQFF	TRBV29-1	TRBJ2-1	once	TRBD2
TGTGCCAGCAGTTACCTCGGCGGGAGGGCCGATGAGCAGTTCTTC	CASSYLGGRADEQFF	TRBV6-2/TRBV6-3	TRBJ2-1	many	TRBD2
TGTGCCAGCAGTTCCCGGGACAGTCTTCAAGAGACCCAGTACTTC	CASSSRDSLQETQYF	TRBV6-6	TRBJ2-5	few	TRBD1
TGCGCCAGCAGCAACAGGGGGCAAGGCACTGAAGCTTTCTTT	CASSNRGQGTEAFF	TRBV5-1	TRBJ1-1	many	TRBD1
TGCAGCGTTGGTGGAGGGACAGGAGGGAACATTCAGTACTTC	CSVGGGTGGNIQYF	TRBV29-1	TRBJ2-4	many	TRBD1
TGTGCCAGCAGCCAAAGGTCTGGGGCCGAGCAGTACTTC	CASSQRSGAEQYF	TRBV3-1	TRBJ2-7	-	-
TGCGCCAGCAGCTTGGGGGGGGTTCTAAGTGGCTACACCTTC	CASSLGGVLSGYTF	TRBV5-1	TRBJ1-2	-	-
TGTGCCAGCAGTTTAAGACACCGGGGGGCCTATGGCTACACCTTC	CASSLRHRGAYGYTF	TRBV28	TRBJ1-2	-	-
TGTGCCAGCAGTTACTCAAACACCGGGGAGCTGTTTTTT	CASSYSNTGELFF	TRBV6-5	TRBJ2-2	few	-
TGTGCCAGCAGCGGTGACAGGGAGGATGGAAACACCATATATTTT	CASSGDREDGNTIYF	TRBV9	TRBJ1-3	-	TRBD1
TGTGCCAGCAGCGTAGGGGCGACGGGGGCTCAAGAGACCCAGTACTTC	CASSVGATGAQETQYF	TRBV9	TRBJ2-5	once	-
TGTGCCAGCAGTTTAGCCGGGATCTATGGCTACACCTTC	CASSLAGIYGYTF	TRBV28	TRBJ1-2	few	-
TGCAGTGCTCCGGACCGGGGGGGATACAATGAGCAGTTCTTC	CSAPDRGGYNEQFF	TRBV20-1	TRBJ2-1	-	TRBD2
TGTGCCACCGGGGGGGCAGGGGCTATGAGCGAGCAGTACTTC	CATGGAGAMSEQYF	TRBV10-3	TRBJ2-7	many	TRBD2
TGTGCCAGCAGCCAGGAGGGCGTCAGACACAATGAGCAGTTCTTC	CASSQEGVRHNEQFF	TRBV9	TRBJ2-1	-	-
TGTGCCAGCAGGTCCGGGGGACATGAAAAACTGTTTTTT	CASRSGGHEKLFF	TRBV12-3/TRBV12-4	TRBJ1-4	few	-
TGTGCCAACAGTTCGAAATACGGAGCAGGTGGCACTGAAGCTTTCTTT	CANSSKYGAGGTEAFF	TRBV27	TRBJ1-1	-	-
TGTGCCAGTAGGGGGGGCCTTAATGAAAAACTGTTTTTT	CASRGGLNEKLFF	TRBV7-2	TRBJ1-4	few	-
TGCGCCAGCAGTGGGACTAGCGGCACTACTAGCACAGATACGCAGTATTTT	CASSGTSGTTSTDTQYF	TRBV10-1	TRBJ2-3	-	TRBD2
TGTGCCAGCAGCGGACCCCGTCGGGGGGCCCAAGAGACCAAGTACTTC	CASSGPRRGAQETKYF	TRBV9	TRBJ2-5	few	-
TGTGCCAGCAGCATGGGGAGAAGGGAGACCCAGTACTTC	CASSMGRRETQYF	TRBV9	TRBJ2-5	few	-
TGCAGTGCTAGAGATTTCCGGGGCAACTATGGCTACACCTTC	CSARDFRGNYGYTF	TRBV20-1	TRBJ1-2	few	-
TGTGCCAGCTCACCTGCGGGACAGGGAGGTCACGAGCAGTACTTC	CASSPAGQGGHEQYF	TRBV18	TRBJ2-7	-	TRBD1
TGTGCCAGCAGTTCCGGGACAACAAACAATGAGCAGTTCTTC	CASSSGTTNNEQFF	TRBV12-3/TRBV12-4	TRBJ2-1	many	-
TGTGCCAGCAGCTCCGAATCCCGACAGGGTCATGAGCAGTTCTTC	CASSSESRQGHEQFF	TRBV7-2	TRBJ2-1	-	TRBD1
TGTGCCAGCTCATTTACGGACAGCTCCTACGAGCAGTACTTC	CASSFTDSSYEQYF	TRBV18	TRBJ2-7	many	-
TGTGCCACCAGGAGAGGGACAGGCACAGATACGCAGTATTTT	CATRRGTGTDTQYF	TRBV15	TRBJ2-3	-	TRBD1